The 10 T cell receptor beta chains listed next were all sequenced from one sample in a study of control samples from healthy donors and cancer patients. TCRdb's copy holds only in-frame clones and misses some; the assay was immunoSEQ multiplex PCR. The sample has roughly 120,000 clones; over 75% are singletons. Sequenced material: blood. The receptors originated from a man aged 50 to 60 in good health.

The V and J genes are TRBV20-1 and TRBJ2-6; the D gene is possibly TRBD1 (6 bases). Deletions cut 3 bases from V and 2 bases from J, with 8 bases between. The CDR3 has 14 amino acids. Germline V gene lookup returns CDR1 DFQATT and CDR2 SNEGSKA (reference sequence). CDR3 sequence reads: CSASGGPGANVLTF. CDR3 DNA sequence: TGCAGTGCTAGTGGGGGCCCTGGGGCCAACGTCCTGACTTTC.

J is TRBJ2-2 and V is TRBV6-5; no reliable D call. CDR1 is MNHEY, CDR2 SVGAGI, per germline. The V gene lost 0 bases and the J gene lost 7 bases, with 3 bases spanning the gap. The CDR3 is made up of 12 amino acids. The CDR3 DNA sequence: TGTGCCAGCAGTTACTCGGTCGGGGAGCTGTTTTTT. It translates to CASSYSVGELFF.

There are a few counts of this clone. Other DNA sequences in the same sample also yield this CDR3. The V and J genes are TRBV11-2 and TRBJ2-3; D ambiguous. Trimming shortened V by 1 base and J by 3 bases, and 2 bases separated the two germline ends. The CDR3 sequence is 12 residues long. The germline V gene encodes CDR1 SGHAT and CDR2 FQNNGV. The DNA for the CDR3 is TGTGCCAGCAGCTTAGTAACAGATACGCAGTATTTT. It codes for CASSLVTDTQYF.

The chain joins TRBV13 to TRBJ2-5, with D uncertain. Germline CDR1 and CDR2: PRHDT and FYEKMQ (reference sequence). This CDR3 contains 14 residues. Trimming took 3 bases from V and 1 from J, leaving 9 bases between them. The CDR3 here is CASSLGGSQETQYF. As DNA, the CDR3 is TGTGCCAGCAGCTTGGGCGGTTCCCAAGAGACCCAGTACTTC.

The chain has TRBV28 and TRBJ1-1, with unresolved D. Trimming removed 1 base at V and 3 bases at J, with 9 bases between. The CDR3 runs to 14 residues. Germline V gene data show CDR1 as MDHEN and CDR2 as SYDVKM. The CDR3 region has the DNA TGTGCCAGCAGTTTATTCTCCCCCCACACTGAAGCTTTCTTT. Protein product: CASSLFSPHTEAFF.

This clone is deemed hyperexpanded. The identical CDR3 is also encoded by other nucleotide sequences in the sample. J is TRBJ2-5 and V is TRBV28, with 8 bases identical to TRBD1. Trimming at V came to 3 bases and at J to 5 bases, leaving 8 bases not matched to a gene. The V gene's germline CDR1 is MDHEN and CDR2 SYDVKM. The CDR3 length is 15 residues. The CDR3 DNA reads TGTGCCAGCAGTTTGGACCAGGGGGCAGGGGAGACCCAGTACTTC. It specifies CASSLDQGAGETQYF.

The chain couples TRBV5-1 to TRBJ2-7, with D possibly being TRBD1 (6 bases). Germline V gene data show CDR1 as SGHRS and CDR2 as YFSETQ. V lost 2 bases to trimming and J lost 3 bases, with 15 bases between them. There are 15 residues in the CDR3. CDR3 protein: CASSFQGQSYYEQYF. In DNA, the CDR3 is TGCGCCAGCAGCTTCCAAGGACAGTCATACTACGAGCAGTACTTC.

J is TRBJ1-5 and V is TRBV6-7, with 8 nucleotides matching TRBD1. Being an ORF, TRBV6-7 has a function that is uncertain. This CDR3 contains 15 residues. With 6 bases clipped from V and 4 bases from J, the junction kept 8 bases outside the gene matches. The CDR3 reads CASRARDRRNQPQHF. The CDR3 DNA reads TGTGCCAGCAGAGCACGGGACAGGAGAAATCAGCCCCAGCATTTT.

This clone was seen once. The chain recombines TRBV7-9 with TRBJ1-3; 10 nucleotides line up with TRBD1. This CDR3 has 15 residues. Germline assignment: CDR1 SEHNR and CDR2 FQNEAQ (reference sequence). J was trimmed by 3 bases and V by 8 bases; bases with no gene match: 7. The CDR3: CASFGQGEVGNTIYF. The DNA for the CDR3 is TGTGCCAGCTTCGGACAGGGGGAAGTTGGAAACACCATATATTTT.

V gene TRBV6-5 combines with J gene TRBJ2-5; 7 nucleotides match TRBD2. The CDR3 totals 14 residues. CDR1 and CDR2 from the germline V gene are MNHEY and SVGAGI. V trimming: 0 bases; J trimming: 5 bases; junction bases outside the gene matches: 3. The DNA for the CDR3 is TGTGCCAGCAGTTACTCGCGGGGGACGGAGACCCAGTACTTC. It translates to CASSYSRGTETQYF.